This T cell receptor beta chain was found in a study of T cell responses to AZD1222 COVID-19 vaccine. Regarding the study as a whole: It was only a handful of AZD1222 recipients who were seropositive at baseline.

Some clones are missing from TCRdb's copy, which holds only in-frame ones; the method was immunoSEQ multiplex PCR. This sample has 150,000 to 200,000 clones, with approximately 95% found just once. The germline V and J ends were trimmed by 7 bases and 3 bases, with 15 bases remaining between them. Germline CDR1 MNHEY, CDR2 SVGAGI. The CDR3 is 14 residues long. In the case of this clone: Its antigen is undetermined.

The V and J genes are TRBV6-5 and TRBJ1-1; the D gene is possibly TRBD1 (5 bases). This specimen was peripheral blood, taken on day 0 of AZD1222 vaccination. This receptor was obtained from an adult in good health. CDR3 DNA: TGTGCCAGCACCACGACAGTGTTGGACACTGAAGCTTTCTTT. As protein: CASTTTVLDTEAFF.